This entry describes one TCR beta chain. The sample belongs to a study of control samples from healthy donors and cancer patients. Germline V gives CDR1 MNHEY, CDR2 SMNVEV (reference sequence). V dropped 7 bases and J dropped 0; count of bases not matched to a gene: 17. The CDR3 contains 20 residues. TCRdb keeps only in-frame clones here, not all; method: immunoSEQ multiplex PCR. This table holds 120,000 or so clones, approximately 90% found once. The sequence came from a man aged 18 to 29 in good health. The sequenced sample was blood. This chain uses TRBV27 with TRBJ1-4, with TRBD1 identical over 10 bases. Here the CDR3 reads CASITQRDRGNIATNEKLFF. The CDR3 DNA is TGTGCCAGCATCACCCAGCGGGACAGGGGAAATATTGCAACTAATGAAAAACTGTTTTTT.